Listed below are T cell receptor beta chains from one sample, sequenced in a study of blood T cell repertoires in COVID-19. Assay used: immunoSEQ multiplex PCR; TCRdb lists only in-frame clones, some missing. This sample yields approximately 260,000 clones, of which 75% to 90% are seen a single time; about 5% belongs to the top ten. The sequencing sample was made of peripheral blood. The receptors originated from a man in his fifties or sixties who had recovered from COVID-19. Both conserved end residues are part of each CDR3. The D gene is left open where the match is weak. The size entry is marked missing in some rows and otherwise reads once, few, many or a size class.

clone_size: -
j_call: TRBJ2-7
v_call: TRBV19
d_call: TRBD1
cdr3_nt: TGTGCCAGTAGTGCAACAGGGGGCTACGAGCAGTACTTC
cdr3_aa: CASSATGGYEQYF

clone_size: -
j_call: TRBJ1-1
v_call: TRBV20-1
d_call: TRBD1
cdr3_nt: TGCAGTGCTAGTCTCAGGGGGGAAGCTTTCTTT
cdr3_aa: CSASLRGEAFF

clone_size: -
j_call: TRBJ2-7
v_call: TRBV6-1
d_call: -
cdr3_nt: TGTGCCAGCAGTCAGACTGTCTCCTACGAGCAGTACTTC
cdr3_aa: CASSQTVSYEQYF

clone_size: -
j_call: TRBJ1-5
v_call: TRBV24-1
d_call: -
cdr3_nt: TGTGCCACCTCCTCCGGGGGCAATCAGCCCCAGCATTTT
cdr3_aa: CATSSGGNQPQHF

clone_size: -
j_call: TRBJ2-3
v_call: TRBV9
d_call: TRBD2
cdr3_nt: TGTGCCAGCAGCGTGCTAGCGGGAGGTGGGGATACGCAGTATTTT
cdr3_aa: CASSVLAGGGDTQYF

clone_size: -
j_call: TRBJ2-7
v_call: TRBV5-1
d_call: -
cdr3_nt: TGCGCCAGCAGCTTGTCCGGAGGTACGTTCCACGAGCAGTACTTC
cdr3_aa: CASSLSGGTFHEQYF

clone_size: -
j_call: TRBJ2-1
v_call: TRBV11-2
d_call: TRBD2
cdr3_nt: TGTGCCAGCAGCCCCGGGACTAGCGGGGGGAGGCATGAGCAGTTCTTC
cdr3_aa: CASSPGTSGGRHEQFF

clone_size: once
j_call: TRBJ2-7
v_call: TRBV4-1
d_call: TRBD2
cdr3_nt: TGCGCCAGCAGCCAAGGGCGGACTAGCGGGAGCTACGAGCAGTACTTC
cdr3_aa: CASSQGRTSGSYEQYF

clone_size: -
j_call: TRBJ2-7
v_call: TRBV28
d_call: TRBD1
cdr3_nt: TGTGCCAGCAGCTATGCCCTAGGACAGGGGGAAGCCTACGAGCAGTACTTC
cdr3_aa: CASSYALGQGEAYEQYF

clone_size: -
j_call: TRBJ1-1
v_call: TRBV6-5
d_call: TRBD1
cdr3_nt: TGTGCCAGCAGGCCGGACAGGGTGAACACTGAAGCTTTCTTT
cdr3_aa: CASRPDRVNTEAFF

clone_size: -
j_call: TRBJ2-7
v_call: TRBV6-5
d_call: -
cdr3_nt: TGTGCCAGCAGTTACCTGGACACCTCCTACGAGCAGTACTTC
cdr3_aa: CASSYLDTSYEQYF

clone_size: -
j_call: TRBJ2-2
v_call: TRBV7-9
d_call: -
cdr3_nt: TGTGCCAGCAGCTTCTATCAGGCAGGCGCGAACACCGGGGAGCTGTTTTTT
cdr3_aa: CASSFYQAGANTGELFF

clone_size: -
j_call: TRBJ1-4
v_call: TRBV5-1
d_call: TRBD1
cdr3_nt: TGCGCCAGCAGCTTGGTGGGACAGGTCATTAATGAAAAGCTGTTTTTT
cdr3_aa: CASSLVGQVINEKLFF

clone_size: -
j_call: TRBJ2-1
v_call: TRBV7-9
d_call: -
cdr3_nt: TGTGCCAGCAGCAAACAGGACAATGAGCAGTTCTTC
cdr3_aa: CASSKQDNEQFF

clone_size: -
j_call: TRBJ2-5
v_call: TRBV5-6
d_call: -
cdr3_nt: TGTGCCAGCAGCTTGACAAACCAAGAGACCCAGTACTTC
cdr3_aa: CASSLTNQETQYF

clone_size: -
j_call: TRBJ1-1
v_call: TRBV3-1/TRBV3-2
d_call: -
cdr3_nt: TGTGCCAGTACGGGAGCCCACACTGAAGCTTTCTTT
cdr3_aa: CASTGAHTEAFF

clone_size: -
j_call: TRBJ1-4
v_call: TRBV19
d_call: TRBD1
cdr3_nt: TGTGCCAGTAGTATCGGGGGAACAGGGGTGGAAAAACTGTTTTTT
cdr3_aa: CASSIGGTGVEKLFF

clone_size: -
j_call: TRBJ1-5
v_call: TRBV18
d_call: TRBD1
cdr3_nt: TGTGCCAGCTCACGGTACGGGACAGGGACTTATCAGCCCCAGCATTTT
cdr3_aa: CASSRYGTGTYQPQHF

clone_size: -
j_call: TRBJ1-5
v_call: TRBV19
d_call: -
cdr3_nt: TGTGCCAGTAGTATAGATTCAGGGCTGAGCAATCAGCCCCAGCATTTT
cdr3_aa: CASSIDSGLSNQPQHF

clone_size: -
j_call: TRBJ1-5
v_call: TRBV6-6
d_call: TRBD1
cdr3_nt: TGTGCCAGCAGTTACGGACAGGGCTTTAGCAATCAGCCCCAGCATTTT
cdr3_aa: CASSYGQGFSNQPQHF

clone_size: once
j_call: TRBJ1-5
v_call: TRBV7-6
d_call: -
cdr3_nt: TGTGCCAGCAGCTCGAACAGGGAGTTGGGGTGTAGCAATCAGCCCCAGCATTTT
cdr3_aa: CASSSNRELGCSNQPQHF

clone_size: -
j_call: TRBJ1-5
v_call: TRBV19
d_call: TRBD1
cdr3_nt: TGTGCCAGTAAGACGACAGGGGGCCGCAATCAGCCCCAGCATTTT
cdr3_aa: CASKTTGGRNQPQHF

clone_size: -
j_call: TRBJ2-7
v_call: TRBV3-1/TRBV3-2
d_call: -
cdr3_nt: TGTGCCAGCAGCCAACCCAGGGGCGAGCAGTACTTC
cdr3_aa: CASSQPRGEQYF

clone_size: -
j_call: TRBJ2-2
v_call: TRBV10-3
d_call: -
cdr3_nt: TGTGCCATCAGTGAGTCTGGGGCAACGAACACCGGGGAGCTGTTTTTT
cdr3_aa: CAISESGATNTGELFF

clone_size: -
j_call: TRBJ2-7
v_call: TRBV3-1/TRBV3-2
d_call: -
cdr3_nt: TGTGCCAGCAGCCAAGACGTCAGGGGGGCCTCCTACGAGCAGTACTTC
cdr3_aa: CASSQDVRGASYEQYF

clone_size: -
j_call: TRBJ2-7
v_call: TRBV29-1
d_call: -
cdr3_nt: TGCAGCGTGGGATCGGGGTACGAGCAGTACTTC
cdr3_aa: CSVGSGYEQYF

clone_size: -
j_call: TRBJ1-5
v_call: TRBV6-5
d_call: TRBD1
cdr3_nt: TGTGCCAGTGACAGGGGGCCCCCACTCAATCAGCCCCAGCATTTT
cdr3_aa: CASDRGPPLNQPQHF

clone_size: once
j_call: TRBJ1-2
v_call: TRBV5-1
d_call: -
cdr3_nt: TGCGCCAGCAGCTTGGAATCTCCAGGGCTGCAGGGCTACACCTTC
cdr3_aa: CASSLESPGLQGYTF

clone_size: once
j_call: TRBJ1-5
v_call: TRBV5-1
d_call: TRBD1
cdr3_nt: TGCGCCAGCAGCCAAACAGGGGGTGGCAATCAGCCCCAGCATTTT
cdr3_aa: CASSQTGGGNQPQHF

clone_size: -
j_call: TRBJ2-5
v_call: TRBV18
d_call: TRBD1
cdr3_nt: TGTGCCAGCTCAAATACAGGGGTTACAGAGACCCAGTACTTC
cdr3_aa: CASSNTGVTETQYF

clone_size: -
j_call: TRBJ2-7
v_call: TRBV2
d_call: TRBD1
cdr3_nt: TGTGCCAGCAGTGAAAATGGCAGGGGGCCAAACGAGCAGTACTTC
cdr3_aa: CASSENGRGPNEQYF

clone_size: -
j_call: TRBJ1-2
v_call: TRBV5-6
d_call: TRBD1
cdr3_nt: TGTGCCAGCAGCATATCCGGGACAGGGGAGGACTATGGCTACACCTTC
cdr3_aa: CASSISGTGEDYGYTF

clone_size: -
j_call: TRBJ2-4
v_call: TRBV7-9
d_call: -
cdr3_nt: TGTGCCAGCAGCGAGGGGGCCGGGGGCAAAAACATTCAGTACTTC
cdr3_aa: CASSEGAGGKNIQYF

clone_size: -
j_call: TRBJ2-3
v_call: TRBV5-1
d_call: TRBD2
cdr3_nt: TGCGCCAGCAGGCGATCGGGGGGAGCAGATACGCAGTATTTT
cdr3_aa: CASRRSGGADTQYF

clone_size: few
j_call: TRBJ1-5
v_call: TRBV5-4
d_call: TRBD1
cdr3_nt: TGTGCCAGCAGCACCGGGACAGGGGATCAGCCCCAGCATTTT
cdr3_aa: CASSTGTGDQPQHF

clone_size: -
j_call: TRBJ2-1
v_call: TRBV2
d_call: TRBD1
cdr3_nt: TGTGCCAGCAGCTTCGACAGGGGTGATGAGCAGTTCTTC
cdr3_aa: CASSFDRGDEQFF

clone_size: few
j_call: TRBJ1-2
v_call: TRBV30
d_call: -
cdr3_nt: TGTGCCTGGAGTGACAGGTCTAACTATGGCTACACCTTC
cdr3_aa: CAWSDRSNYGYTF

clone_size: -
j_call: TRBJ2-3
v_call: TRBV3-1/TRBV3-2
d_call: TRBD2
cdr3_nt: TGTGCCAGCAGCCGATCCCCGGGACTAGTGGATACGCAGTATTTT
cdr3_aa: CASSRSPGLVDTQYF

clone_size: -
j_call: TRBJ2-1
v_call: TRBV24-1
d_call: -
cdr3_nt: TGTGCCACCACCACGTCAGGGTACGTATCCTACAATGAGCAGTTCTTC
cdr3_aa: CATTTSGYVSYNEQFF

clone_size: few
j_call: TRBJ2-7
v_call: TRBV29-1
d_call: TRBD1
cdr3_nt: TGCAGCGCACCGGGACAGGGGCGAGAGCAGTACTTC
cdr3_aa: CSAPGQGREQYF

clone_size: -
j_call: TRBJ1-5
v_call: TRBV4-2
d_call: -
cdr3_nt: TGTGCCAGCAGCCAAGAATTACGGGGTCGAAGCAATCAGCCCCAGCATTTT
cdr3_aa: CASSQELRGRSNQPQHF

clone_size: -
j_call: TRBJ1-2
v_call: TRBV19
d_call: -
cdr3_nt: TGTGCCAGTAAGTCGGACAATAGTGTGATTGGCTACACCTTC
cdr3_aa: CASKSDNSVIGYTF

clone_size: -
j_call: TRBJ2-1
v_call: TRBV29-1
d_call: -
cdr3_nt: TGCAGCGTTGCCACAGGCAGCTCCTACAATGAGCAGTTCTTC
cdr3_aa: CSVATGSSYNEQFF

clone_size: -
j_call: TRBJ2-5
v_call: TRBV7-9
d_call: -
cdr3_nt: TGTGCCAGCACGCGCCAGGTGGGGCAGGGGATTGAGACCCAGTACTTC
cdr3_aa: CASTRQVGQGIETQYF